The 7 T cell receptor beta chains presented below share a single source sample, sequenced in a study of CD8+ T cells in alopecia areata. RNA was isolated and reverse transcribed to cDNA, the sequencing template. TCRdb keeps only in-frame clones here, not all; method: immunoSEQ multiplex PCR. The sample carries around 250,000 clones, about two thirds recorded once. Specimen: CD4+ T cells sorted from blood, collected at week 0. The receptors were sampled from a human donor with alopecia areata.

The rearrangement joins TRBV5-4 to TRBJ2-6, with D perhaps matching TRBD2 (6 bases). The CDR3 is 17 amino acids. Trimming left V 0 bases short and J 4 bases short, with 14 bases between. Germline V gives CDR1 SGHNT, CDR2 YYREEE (reference sequence). Here the CDR3 reads CASSLEARRVGANVLTF. The CDR3 nucleotides read TGTGCCAGCAGCTTGGAGGCACGGAGGGTGGGGGCCAACGTCCTGACTTTC.

This rearrangement joins TRBV6-5 to TRBJ2-3; D is unclear. V lost 0 bases and J lost 1, with 11 bases in between. Germline lookup yields CDR1 MNHEY and CDR2 SVGAGI. The CDR3 runs 16 residues. CDR3 sequence: CASSYSRLTRTDTQYF. DNA for the CDR3: TGTGCCAGCAGTTACTCGAGACTGACGCGCACAGATACGCAGTATTTT.

V is TRBV29-1 and J is TRBJ1-1, with D possibly being TRBD1 (6 bases). Germline CDR1 is SQVTM and CDR2 is ANQGSEA. The length of the CDR3 is 13 residues. The germline V and J ends were trimmed by 6 bases and 0 bases, with 11 bases remaining between them. The CDR3 nucleotides are TGCAGCGTAGCGGGACACCTGAACACTGAAGCTTTCTTT. Its protein is CSVAGHLNTEAFF.

This clone was picked up a small number of times. The rearrangement uses TRBV29-1 and TRBJ2-2, with 8 nucleotides matching TRBD2. In germline, CDR1 is SQVTM, CDR2 ANQGSEA. The CDR3 extends over 13 amino acids. With 7 bases clipped from V and 3 bases from J, the junction kept 4 bases outside the gene matches. CDR3: CSAGLAYTGELFF. The CDR3 coding sequence is TGCAGCGCAGGACTAGCTTACACCGGGGAGCTGTTTTTT.

The rearrangement joins TRBV5-1 to TRBJ2-3, with D hard to call. The CDR3 is made up of 12 amino acids. CDR1 SGHRS and CDR2 YFSETQ come from the germline V gene. The V end lost 2 bases, the J end lost 4 bases, and 5 bases lay between the germline ends. In nucleotides, the CDR3 is TGCGCCAGCAGCTTACTTGCAGATACGCAGTATTTT. This codes for CASSLLADTQYF.

J is TRBJ2-2 and V is TRBV27; D is unresolved. The V end lost 1 base, the J end lost 6 bases, and 9 bases lay between the germline ends. Per the germline V gene, CDR1 is MNHEY and CDR2 is SMNVEV (reference sequence). The length of the CDR3 is 14 residues. Here the CDR3 DNA reads TGTGCCAGCAGTTTATGGGAAGTGGCCGGGGAGCTGTTTTTT. This sequence encodes CASSLWEVAGELFF.

The chain is built from TRBV7-9 and TRBJ1-1; tentative D call: TRBD1 (5 bases). The V gene's germline CDR1 is SEHNR and CDR2 FQNEAQ (reference sequence). The V and J ends lost 5 bases and 3 bases respectively, with 13 bases between them. The CDR3 contains 14 residues. The CDR3, as DNA: TGTGCCAGCAGCCTCCAGTTGGGGGACACTGAAGCTTTCTTT. It specifies CASSLQLGDTEAFF.